This T cell receptor beta chain was observed in a study of cytomegalovirus exposure and HLA in healthy donors (dated by TCRdb to 2016 to 2017). For the wider study: According to an earlier analysis of 587 of the donors, roughly 180 million T cells yielded roughly 110 million unique TCR beta sequences and 276 Gb of sequence data. The study was designed to test whether signatures of past pathogen exposure could be identified by cataloging public T cell receptors. Among some 400 genotyped donors of the cohort, an average of approximately 240,000 unique TCR beta nucleotide sequences were sequenced per donor, roughly a sixth of them non-productive. Roughly 300 gigabases of sequencing data and tens of millions of unique TCR sequences were included in an early release covering 550 to 800 HLA-typed donors. Donor age, sex, ethnicity and CMV serostatus were collected together with the repertoire data. Because of strong linkage in the cohort, four to six DR-DQ haplotypes were treated as single units for association and clustering. To predict cytomegalovirus infection status, the study combined high-throughput TCR immunosequencing, statistical association of individual TCRs with disease status, and machine learning. In the later analysis, no new phenotypic data were used to find candidate immune exposures; instead, reliance was placed on TCR beta sequences and their occurrence across donors. All discovery cohort repertoires had been generated on a single sequencing platform. A later analysis re-analyzed previously published TCR beta repertoires from 550 to 700 donors and added high-resolution HLA genotyping to study TCR occurrence patterns. Class I and class II HLA loci were covered by the typing at four-digit resolution. Among the approximately 400 genotyped donors, 75% to 90% belonged to the genetic ancestry cluster associated with self-reported Caucasian donors. To decide whether each TCR beta V gene segment behaved as functional or pseudogenic, an earlier analysis of over 500 of the donors relied on high-throughput TCR beta sequencing. The study used immunosequencing to profile the T cell repertoires of approximately 630 subjects and linked those repertoires to cytomegalovirus serostatus. The number of typed donors differed by locus: about 629-630 for A, B, C, DRB1 and DQB1; approximately 540 for DQA1; 606 for DPA1; and some 450 for DPB1. A separate validation cohort of more than 100 different subjects was used in addition to the roughly 700-subject first cohort. A later genetic analysis took genome-wide SNP genotypes for about three fifths of the roughly 670 donors and used that subset as a discovery cohort. Here is what the overall study found, with its caveats: The study listed 150 to 200 TCR beta chains as associated with cytomegalovirus. According to a later genetic analysis, donors in an Asian-associated ancestry cluster had fewer N-insertions in productive TCRs than the approximately 700-donor mean. A few of the identified cytomegalovirus-associated TCR beta chains were confirmed in vitro to be specific for cytomegalovirus antigens. In a later genetic analysis, a missense DCLRE1C variant was associated with V-gene and J-gene trimming of TCR beta chains, and the association was replicated in an independent cohort. The earlier analysis of some 540 of the donors excluded approximately 15 rarely observed V segments, including chromosome 9 orphons, because counts were too low. Broadly in line with IMGT annotations, most TCR beta V segments showed up in productive rearrangements about 90% or about 30% of the time in an earlier analysis of several hundred of the donors. Because the 87-base-pair reads could not distinguish some IMGT-functional V segments, including TRBV6-2 and TRBV6-3, those segments were excluded. A later analysis found that HLA-associated TCR beta chains were more clonally expanded and had lower generation probabilities than equally common non-associated chains. In a later analysis, TCR association rates were found to vary across HLA loci, with the most associated TCRs seen for DRB1 alleles and the fewest for HLA-C alleles. A cluster of highly shared sequence variants was judged likely to represent a technical artifact of the sequencing pipeline. Correlated functional status among segregating V segments might be attributable to linkage disequilibrium, but an unknown experimental factor could not be ruled out. A further reported finding was that TCR beta sequences accurately predicted the HLA-A and HLA-B alleles for most subjects in the first cohort. The classifier was reported to diagnose cytomegalovirus status with high specificity and sensitivity in both the original cohort and the validation cohort. In a later analysis, several top co-occurrence clusters were reported to appear linked to parvovirus B19, influenza, CMV and Epstein-Barr virus. Most TCR sequences were observed very rarely across donors, whereas some public TCRs were present in many individuals. In a later analysis, around 17,000 TCR beta sequences were associated with specific HLA alleles at a false discovery rate of 0.05. Assigning TCR associations to individual alleles was difficult when HLA alleles, especially DR and DQ, strongly co-occurred. The authors suggested that the approach could potentially be generalized to other disease states and immunological phenotypes. A later analysis found that most CMV-associated TCR beta chains appeared HLA-restricted, with HLA associations seemingly driven largely by CMV exposure. Immune exposure information for the cohort was limited to CMV serostatus. Because some donors lacked HLA typing at each locus, the association tests relied only on the typed subset. Sequencing depth was assumed to be roughly uniform across donors in the presence/absence analyses, though that assumption may not hold. In this cohort, only TCR beta chains were sequenced, and detectable features were limited by the absence of alpha or paired-chain data.

This clone is a singleton in its sample. Its recognized antigen is unknown. The sample holds no much larger clone one base away, and base qualities are not on file. Trimming leaves V shorter by 4 bases and J shorter by 7 bases, with the junction holding 6 bases beyond the gene matches. As encoded in the germline V gene, CDR1 is SGHTA while CDR2 is FQGNSA. The CDR3 starts with the cysteine, ends with the phenylalanine, and has 16 residues. Only the CDR3 portion is preserved as DNA: 48 bases, with reading frame beginning at the first base. In total, just over 650 healthy bone marrow donors made up the cohort. Cohort members were all nominally healthy when sampled, although unrecorded immune exposures were likely present. The donor tested CMV seronegative and was one of the 352 seronegative cohort members. A peripheral blood sample was provided by each donor, and peripheral blood mononuclear cells were used for TCR beta sequencing. The Qiagen DNeasy Blood Extraction Kit was used to extract genomic DNA from the blood cell samples.

Receptors were amplified or captured by the immunoSEQ multiplex PCR assay. For the multiplex PCR, a mixture combining 60 forward primers for TCR Vbeta segments and 13 reverse primers for TCR Jbeta segments was used. A multiplex PCR assay on genomic DNA amplified the CDR3 region of rearranged TCR beta genes. On the Illumina HiSeq System, the amplified TCR beta libraries were sequenced as 87-base-pair reads. Regarding the original processing steps: In a later analysis, tens of millions of unique TCR beta chains were counted across the roughly 610 repertoires, and about 9.9 million of these chains were shared by at least two donors. Raw reads were error-corrected and collapsed into unique sequences with a nearest-neighbor algorithm that merged closely related sequences to remove PCR and sequencing errors. CDR3 sequences were aligned to IMGT reference sequences to assign V, D and J gene segments. Each retained sequence needed at least a six-nucleotide match to both a V gene segment and a J gene segment. Rearrangements were called productive when the CDR3 lacked stop codons and stayed in frame with V and J; all others were non-productive. CDR3 was defined by IMGT convention, running from the second conserved V-encoded cysteine to the conserved J-encoded phenylalanine. Sequences without an unambiguous match to a single V gene segment were excluded from the earlier analysis of almost 600 of the donors. In an earlier analysis of 587 of the donors, V segments were called functional above 56.7% productive rearrangements and were called segregating when the between-donor standard deviation exceeded 5%. A statistical classification framework was developed to diagnose cytomegalovirus status using the catalog of TCR beta chain sequences. In a later analysis, V and J genes were assigned by comparing TCR nucleotide sequences against IMGT/GENE-DB human TR gene sequences. The TCRdist pipeline was used in a later analysis to assign CDR3 sequences and most-parsimonious VDJ recombination scenarios. In a later analysis, each TCR beta chain was defined by its CDR3 amino acid sequence together with its V-gene family, and reads without a unique V-gene family were excluded. In a later analysis, fewer than 650 highly shared, low-generation-probability nucleotide sequences were removed to address suspected cross-contamination and a sequencing artifact. For each public chain, a later analysis derived a clonal expansion index from normalized ranks of inferred template counts within each repertoire. A later analysis computed generation probabilities with a VDJ recombination model fitted to out-of-frame rearrangements, and checked the results against IGoR. Hypergeometric tests were used in a later analysis to score TCR-TCR, TCR-HLA and TCR-CMV co-occurrence, with a repertoire-size bias correction applied to the TCR pairs. A later analysis estimated false discovery rates by permuting HLA or CMV assignments 20 times. In a later analysis, co-occurring TCRs were grouped with DBSCAN, and TCRdist sequence similarity was added when clustering was performed within HLA-allele-positive subsets. Repertoires with fewer than 30,000 or more than 120,000 public chains, plus five repertoires with anomalous nucleotide sharing, were excluded from co-occurrence clustering. The source is immuneACCESS, and TCRdb retained only in-frame sequences with V and J called. Part of the clones is not carried over; for the studies checked, unresolved V genes explain less than half of this, and the remainder is unexplained. Clone size and V and J calls were adopted from that table, with D and trimming inferred from the DNA. The sample table records around 180,000 clones; roughly 75% of these occur just once. The biggest ten clones account for approximately 5.1% of the sample.

The clonotype was recovered from a man aged 40-49 years in good health and CMV-seronegative. The chain is encoded by TRBV7-2 joined to TRBJ2-2; 13 of the junction bases match TRBD2. Sequenced input: PBMCs. The CDR3 protein: CASSSGLAGVVGELFF. The DNA reads TGTGCCAGCAGCTCTGGACTAGCGGGAGTGGTCGGGGAGCTGTTTTTT.